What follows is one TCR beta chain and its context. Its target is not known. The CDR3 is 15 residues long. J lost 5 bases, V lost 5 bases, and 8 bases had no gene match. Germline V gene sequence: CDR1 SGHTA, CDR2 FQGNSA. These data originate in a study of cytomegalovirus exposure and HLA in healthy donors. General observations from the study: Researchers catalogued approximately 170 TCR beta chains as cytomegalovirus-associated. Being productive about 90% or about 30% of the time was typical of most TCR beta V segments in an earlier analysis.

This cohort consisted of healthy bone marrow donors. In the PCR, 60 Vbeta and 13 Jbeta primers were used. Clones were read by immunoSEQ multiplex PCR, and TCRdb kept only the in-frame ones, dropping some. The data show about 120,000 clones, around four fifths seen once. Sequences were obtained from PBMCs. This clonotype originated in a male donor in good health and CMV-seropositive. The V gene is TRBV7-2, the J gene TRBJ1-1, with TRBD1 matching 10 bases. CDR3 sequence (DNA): TGTGCCAGCAGCCCTCGACAGGGGGCGTATACTGAAGCTTTCTTT. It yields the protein CASSPRQGAYTEAFF.